These T cell receptor beta chains were read from a single sample in a study of memory CD4+ T cells and cytomegalovirus serostatus. The method was immunoSEQ multiplex PCR; TCRdb's version includes in-frame clones alone and lacks a portion of them. Among under 55,000 clones listed, over 60% were seen once. Sequencing input: memory CD4+ T cells from blood. These receptors originate from an adult in good health and CMV-seropositive. Both conserved end residues are part of each CDR3. A D gene is named only where the DNA matches it firmly. Clone size, where shown, is once, few, many, or a class for clones that have expanded.

d_call | j_call | v_call | clone_size | cdr3_nt | cdr3_aa
- | TRBJ1-5 | TRBV19 | - | TGTGCCAGTAGGCAAACAGGAACAAGCAATCAGCCCCAGCATTTT | CASRQTGTSNQPQHF
TRBD2 | TRBJ2-3 | TRBV5-6 | - | TGTGCCAGCATCTTAGCGGGAGTCAAGGATACGCAGTATTTT | CASILAGVKDTQYF
- | TRBJ2-3 | TRBV5-6 | - | TGTGCCAGCGAGTACACGGGAGAGGCGACAGATACGCAGTATTTT | CASEYTGEATDTQYF
- | TRBJ2-3 | TRBV7-3 | - | TGTGCCAGCAGCTTAAGAGGGGGAACGCCCACAGATACGCAGTATTTT | CASSLRGGTPTDTQYF
TRBD2 | TRBJ2-5 | TRBV19 | - | TGTGCCAGTAGACCGCGGGGGAGCGCGGGAGAGACCCAGTACTTC | CASRPRGSAGETQYF
TRBD1 | TRBJ1-6 | TRBV19 | few | TGTGCCAGTAGTTCGACAGGGCTATCACCCCTCCACTTT | CASSSTGLSPLHF
- | TRBJ1-5 | TRBV6-1 | - | TGTGCCAGCAGTGAGACGGCCCCGGGTCAGCCCCAGCATTTT | CASSETAPGQPQHF
- | TRBJ2-7 | TRBV4-1 | - | TGCGCCAGCAGCCGAACCGAGGGACTCCCAGGGCACGAGCAGTACTTC | CASSRTEGLPGHEQYF
TRBD1 | TRBJ1-1 | TRBV6-5 | - | TGTGCCAGCTACACAGGGGGGAACACTGAAGCTTTCTTT | CASYTGGNTEAFF
- | TRBJ1-4 | TRBV9 | few | TGTGCCAGCAGCGTAGGGGTAGGAGACACTAATGAAAAACTGTTTTTT | CASSVGVGDTNEKLFF
TRBD1 | TRBJ2-3 | TRBV18 | - | TGTGCCAGCTCACCACGTCTGGCAGGGGGATCAGATACGCAGTATTTT | CASSPRLAGGSDTQYF
- | TRBJ2-5 | TRBV21-1 | - | TGTGCCAGCAGCACCGAACTCAGGGGAAGAAGTCAAGAGACCCAGTACTTC | CASSTELRGRSQETQYF
- | TRBJ1-1 | TRBV30 | - | TGTGCCTGGAGTGAAGGGAGCTATATGAACACTGAAGCTTTCTTT | CAWSEGSYMNTEAFF
- | TRBJ1-2 | TRBV5-5 | - | TGTGCCAGCAGCCCGCGAGGGGATTATGGCTACACCTTC | CASSPRGDYGYTF
- | TRBJ1-3 | TRBV7-2 | once | TGTGCCAGCAGACTACAGCGAAACTCTGGAAACACCATATATTTT | CASRLQRNSGNTIYF
TRBD2 | TRBJ2-2 | TRBV9 | - | TGTGCCAGCAGCGTAGTAACTAGCGGGAGGGCCGGGGAGCTGTTTTTT | CASSVVTSGRAGELFF
- | TRBJ2-7 | TRBV7-2 | - | TGTGCCAGCAGCTTAGTGACCTGGACTTTCAACGAGCAGTACTTC | CASSLVTWTFNEQYF
- | TRBJ2-7 | TRBV11-2 | - | TGTGCCAGCAGCTTAGACAGGGAAACCTACGAGCAGTACTTC | CASSLDRETYEQYF
- | TRBJ2-7 | TRBV7-2 | few | TGTGCCAGCAGCTTAGCGTTTCAAGAACCGCAGCAGTACTTC | CASSLAFQEPQQYF
TRBD1 | TRBJ1-2 | TRBV6-1 | - | TGTGCCAGCAGACCGTCGACAGGGAGTGGCTACACCTTC | CASRPSTGSGYTF
TRBD2 | TRBJ2-7 | TRBV27 | - | TGTGCCAGCAGTCCACTCGGGACTAGAGAACCACACGAGCAGTACTTC | CASSPLGTREPHEQYF
TRBD2 | TRBJ2-1 | TRBV6-6 | - | TGTGCCACCAATCCCAGCCTAGCGGACTACAATGAGCAGTTCTTC | CATNPSLADYNEQFF
TRBD2 | TRBJ2-3 | TRBV7-2 | - | TGTGCCAGCAGCTTAGAGGGACTAGCGGGGCCTACGCAGTATTTT | CASSLEGLAGPTQYF
- | TRBJ2-2 | TRBV11-2 | - | TGTGCCAGCAGCTTAGTGCTGGGGGGCACCGGGGAGCTGTTTTTT | CASSLVLGGTGELFF
- | TRBJ2-3 | TRBV6-5 | - | TGTGCCACCTACCAGACTAGAAACACAGATACGCAGTATTTT | CATYQTRNTDTQYF
- | TRBJ2-3 | TRBV19 | - | TGTGCCAGTAGTATAAAATTTTCAGGCGTTAGCACAGATACGCAGTATTTT | CASSIKFSGVSTDTQYF
- | TRBJ2-7 | TRBV5-6 | - | TGTGCCAGCAGCTTGACAGGGCAGTACGGCGAGCAGTACTTC | CASSLTGQYGEQYF
- | TRBJ1-2 | TRBV7-2 | - | TGTGCCAGCAGCTTAGCGAGGATAACATGGCCTAACGGCTACACCTTC | CASSLARITWPNGYTF
TRBD1 | TRBJ1-5 | TRBV6-1 | once | TGTGCCAGCAGAGACCGGGACAGGGCGTCGGGGCCCCAGCATTTT | CASRDRDRASGPQHF
TRBD1 | TRBJ2-2 | TRBV5-4 | - | TGTGCCAGCAGCCAGGACAGGGGGCGGAACGGGGAGCTGTTTTTT | CASSQDRGRNGELFF
- | TRBJ2-3 | TRBV28 | - | TGTGCCAGCACTCTTAGGGGACCCGGATTAACTTTTACTAGCACAGATACGCAGTATTTT | CASTLRGPGLTFTSTDTQYF
- | TRBJ1-1 | TRBV9 | few | TGTGCCAGCAGCGTAGCCCCCCTGGACACTGAAGCTTTCTTT | CASSVAPLDTEAFF
- | TRBJ2-7 | TRBV7-2 | - | TGTGCCAGCAGGCAATCGACAGCCACCTACGAGCAGTACTTC | CASRQSTATYEQYF
- | TRBJ2-7 | TRBV4-3 | - | TGCGCCAGCAGCCAAGATCGAGGCTACGAGCAGTACTTC | CASSQDRGYEQYF
TRBD1 | TRBJ1-5 | TRBV6-1 | - | TGTGCCAGCAGTGCTCGGACAGGGGCGAGGGGCAATCAGCCCCAGCATTTT | CASSARTGARGNQPQHF
- | TRBJ1-5 | TRBV15 | - | TGTGCCACCAGCAGAGGGGACCTAAATCAGCCCCAGCATTTT | CATSRGDLNQPQHF